This T cell receptor beta chain was retrieved from a study of Ad26.COV2.S vaccination and SARS-CoV-2 variants. On the study more broadly: Dosing was one shot or two shots 56 days apart.

The germline gives CDR1 SGHTA, CDR2 FQGNSA. The V and J ends lost 1 base and 8 bases, in that order; junction bases with no gene match: 7. This CDR3 contains 14 residues. Treatment in this sample: roughly 20 received Ad26.COV2.S at low or high dose, single or two shots; 5 received placebo; per-sample allocation not given. Vaccine and placebo recipients were sampled on day 63 after the first injection. Data came from immunoSEQ multiplex PCR; TCRdb stores just in-frame clones and leaves some out. This repertoire shows some 320,000 clones, around four fifths found once; its top ten account for 2% to 2.5%.

This chain links TRBV7-2 with TRBJ1-2; 7 bases fit TRBD1. Here the sequenced sample was peripheral blood, taken in a trial of Ad26.COV2.S vaccine versus placebo. This receptor was taken from a person between 18 and 65 years old who received the Ad26.COV2.S COVID-19 vaccine or a placebo. The CDR3 is CASSLGQGERGYTF. The CDR3 coding sequence is TGTGCCAGCAGCTTAGGGCAGGGGGAGAGAGGCTACACCTTC.